This T cell receptor beta chain appears in the sequencing data of a study of cytomegalovirus exposure and HLA in healthy donors. Turning to the study itself: Of roughly 400 genotyped donors, more than 75% grouped in the Caucasian-associated ancestry cluster.

The PCR contained 60 Vbeta and 13 Jbeta primers. Data came from immunoSEQ multiplex PCR; TCRdb stores just in-frame clones and leaves some out. The table has about 100,000 clones, roughly three quarters seen once. Trimming pared 5 bases from V and 5 bases from J, leaving 7 bases between. CDR3 length equals 11 residues. Looked up from germline, CDR1 is MNHEY and CDR2 is SVGAGI. Regarding donors, all were healthy bone marrow donors. Comment on this clone: The antigen is unknown.

General observations from the study: The authors excluded some V segments, including TRBV6-2 and TRBV6-3, as indistinguishable.

The sequenced material came from PBMCs. The clonotype comes from a female donor in good health and CMV-seropositive. The chain couples TRBV6-5 to TRBJ2-7; D gene ambiguous. The chain's CDR3 is CASSDHNEQYF. The CDR3 DNA reads TGTGCCAGCAGTGATCACAACGAGCAGTACTTC.